The following is a TCR beta chain sequence with its context. The data stem from a study of blood T cell repertoires in COVID-19. Turning to the study itself: There were acute and convalescent COVID-19 samples, and they came from the United States, Italy and Spain.

This CDR3 has 13 amino acids. Germline V lookup: CDR1 KGHSH, CDR2 LQKENI. Trimming took 3 bases from V and 2 from J, leaving 8 bases between them. Here immunoSEQ multiplex PCR was the method, and the copy in TCRdb shows in-frame clones only, minus some. The repertoire holds 100,000 to 150,000 clones, 85% seen once, with 25% to 30% in the top ten. The sequencing input was peripheral blood. The rearrangement joins TRBV18 to TRBJ2-7; D unclear. The source is a woman older than 75 with acute or convalescent COVID-19. CDR3 DNA sequence: TGTGCCAGCTCACCCCAGGCCGCCTACGAGCAGTACGTC. Protein sequence: CASSPQAAYEQYV.